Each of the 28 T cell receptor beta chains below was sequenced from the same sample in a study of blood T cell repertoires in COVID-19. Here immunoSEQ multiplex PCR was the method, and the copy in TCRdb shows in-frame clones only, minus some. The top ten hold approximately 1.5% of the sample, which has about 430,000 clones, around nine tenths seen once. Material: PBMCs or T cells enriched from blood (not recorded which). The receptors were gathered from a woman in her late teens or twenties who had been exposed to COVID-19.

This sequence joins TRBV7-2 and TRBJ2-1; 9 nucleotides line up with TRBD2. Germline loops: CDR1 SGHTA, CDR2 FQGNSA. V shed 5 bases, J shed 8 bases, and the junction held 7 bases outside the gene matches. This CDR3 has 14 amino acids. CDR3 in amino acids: CASSKSSGIDEQFF. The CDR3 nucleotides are TGTGCCAGCAGCAAATCTAGCGGGATCGATGAGCAGTTCTTC.

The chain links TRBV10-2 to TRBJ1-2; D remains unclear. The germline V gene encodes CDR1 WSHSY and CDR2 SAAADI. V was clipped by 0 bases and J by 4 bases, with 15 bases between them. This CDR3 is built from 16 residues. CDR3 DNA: TGCGCCAGCAGTGAGTCGAATAGTGAGGGCTTCTATGGCTACACCTTC. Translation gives CASSESNSEGFYGYTF.

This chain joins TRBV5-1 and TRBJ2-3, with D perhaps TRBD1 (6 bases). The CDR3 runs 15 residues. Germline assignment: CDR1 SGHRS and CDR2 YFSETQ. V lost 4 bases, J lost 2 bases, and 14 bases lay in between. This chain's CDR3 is CASSLQGVFTDTQYF. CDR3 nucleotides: TGCGCCAGCAGCCTACAGGGAGTTTTCACAGATACGCAGTATTTT.

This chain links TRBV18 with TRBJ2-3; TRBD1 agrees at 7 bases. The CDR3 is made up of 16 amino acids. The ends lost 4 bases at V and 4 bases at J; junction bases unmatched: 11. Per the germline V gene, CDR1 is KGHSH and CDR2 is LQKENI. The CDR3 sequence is CASSLQNRGKADTQYF. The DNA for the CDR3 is TGTGCCAGCTCACTCCAGAACAGGGGTAAAGCAGATACGCAGTATTTT.

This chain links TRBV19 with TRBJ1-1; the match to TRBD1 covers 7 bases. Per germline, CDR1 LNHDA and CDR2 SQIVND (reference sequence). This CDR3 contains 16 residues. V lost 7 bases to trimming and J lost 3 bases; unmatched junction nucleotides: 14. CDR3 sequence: CASTSFYPGQYTEAFF. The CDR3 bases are TGTGCCAGTACGTCCTTTTATCCGGGACAGTACACTGAAGCTTTCTTT.

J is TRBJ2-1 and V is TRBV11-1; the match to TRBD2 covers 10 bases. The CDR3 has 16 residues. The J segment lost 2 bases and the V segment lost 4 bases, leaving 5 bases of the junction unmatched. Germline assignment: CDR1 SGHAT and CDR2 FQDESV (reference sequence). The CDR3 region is CASSSGLAGAYNEQFF. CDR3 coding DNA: TGTGCCAGCAGCTCCGGTCTAGCGGGGGCCTACAATGAGCAGTTCTTC. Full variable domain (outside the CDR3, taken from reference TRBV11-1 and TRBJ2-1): EAEVAQSPRYKITEKSQAVAFWCDPISGHATLYWYRQILGQGPELLVQFQDESVVDDSQLPKDRFSAERLKGVDSTLKIQPAELGDSAMYLCASSSGLAGAYNEQFFGPGTRLTVL.

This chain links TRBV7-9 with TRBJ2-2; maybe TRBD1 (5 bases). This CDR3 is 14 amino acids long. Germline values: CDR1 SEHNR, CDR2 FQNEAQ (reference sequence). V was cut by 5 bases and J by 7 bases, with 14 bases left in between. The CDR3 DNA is TGTGCCAGCAGCGGCGGACCAGGGCACGGGGAGCTGTTTTTT. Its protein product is CASSGGPGHGELFF.

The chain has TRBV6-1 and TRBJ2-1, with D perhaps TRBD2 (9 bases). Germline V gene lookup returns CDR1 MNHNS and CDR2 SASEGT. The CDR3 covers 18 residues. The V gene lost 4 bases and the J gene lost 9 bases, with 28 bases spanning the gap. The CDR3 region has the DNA TGTGCCAGCAGTGGGGCCAGGGGGCTAGCGGGATATCTAGGTGAGCAGTTCTTC. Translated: CASSGARGLAGYLGEQFF.

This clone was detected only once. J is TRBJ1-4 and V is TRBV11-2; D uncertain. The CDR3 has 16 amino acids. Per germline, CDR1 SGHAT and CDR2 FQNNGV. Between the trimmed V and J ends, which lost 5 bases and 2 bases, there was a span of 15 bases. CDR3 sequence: CASSEEGGGTNEKLFF. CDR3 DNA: TGTGCCAGCAGCGAAGAGGGAGGTGGCACTAATGAAAAACTGTTTTTT.

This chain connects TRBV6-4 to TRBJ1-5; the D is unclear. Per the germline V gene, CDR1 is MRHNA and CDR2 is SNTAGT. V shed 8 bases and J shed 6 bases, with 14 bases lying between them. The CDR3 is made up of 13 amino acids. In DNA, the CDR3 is TGTGCCAGCTCGTCTCAAGCGGGTCAGCCCCAGCATTTT. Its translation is CASSSQAGQPQHF.

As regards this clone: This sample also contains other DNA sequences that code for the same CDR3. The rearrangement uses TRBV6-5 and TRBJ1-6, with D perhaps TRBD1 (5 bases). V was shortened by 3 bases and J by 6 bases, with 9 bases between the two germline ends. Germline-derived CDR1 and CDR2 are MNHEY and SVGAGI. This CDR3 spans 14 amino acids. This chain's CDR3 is CASSYGGGNSPLHF. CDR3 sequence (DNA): TGTGCCAGCAGTTATGGGGGAGGTAATTCACCCCTCCACTTT.

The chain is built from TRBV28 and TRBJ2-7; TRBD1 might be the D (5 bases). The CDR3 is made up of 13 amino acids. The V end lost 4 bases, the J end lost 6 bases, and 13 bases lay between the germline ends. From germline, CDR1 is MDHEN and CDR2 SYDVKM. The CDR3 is CASSSGQRGEQYF. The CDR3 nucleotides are TGTGCCAGCAGTTCAGGCCAAAGGGGCGAGCAGTACTTC.

The CDR3 here is CASSAEFSSYNSPLHF. The CDR3 nucleotides are TGTGCCAGCAGCGCGGAGTTTAGCTCCTATAATTCACCCCTCCACTTT. This rearrangement joins TRBV28 to TRBJ1-6; D unclear. The CDR3 extends over 16 amino acids. V was cut by 6 bases and J by 0 bases, with 12 bases left in between. From germline, CDR1 is MDHEN and CDR2 SYDVKM.

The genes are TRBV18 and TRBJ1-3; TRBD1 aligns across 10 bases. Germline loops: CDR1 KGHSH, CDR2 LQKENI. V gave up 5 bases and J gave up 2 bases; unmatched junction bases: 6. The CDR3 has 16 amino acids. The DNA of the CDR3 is TGTGCCAGCTCATTCGGGACAGGGGCCACTGGAAACACCATATATTTT. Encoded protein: CASSFGTGATGNTIYF.

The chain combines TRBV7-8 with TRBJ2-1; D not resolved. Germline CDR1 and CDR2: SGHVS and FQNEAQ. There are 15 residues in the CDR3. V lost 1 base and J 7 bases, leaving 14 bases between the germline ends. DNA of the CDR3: TGTGCCAGCAGCTTAGGTTCTTTAGAAATAAATGAGCAGTTCTTC. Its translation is CASSLGSLEINEQFF.

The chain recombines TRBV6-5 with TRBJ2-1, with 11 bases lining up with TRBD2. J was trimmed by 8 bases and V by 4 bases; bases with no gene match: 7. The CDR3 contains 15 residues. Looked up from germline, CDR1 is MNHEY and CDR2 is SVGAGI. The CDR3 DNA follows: TGTGCCAGCAGTTCTACTAGCGGGAGTGTTCATGAGCAGTTCTTC. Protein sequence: CASSSTSGSVHEQFF.

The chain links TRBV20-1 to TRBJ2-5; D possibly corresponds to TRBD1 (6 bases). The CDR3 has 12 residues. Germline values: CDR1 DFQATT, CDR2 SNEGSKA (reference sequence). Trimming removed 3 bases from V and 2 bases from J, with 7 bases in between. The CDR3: CSASGQQETQYF. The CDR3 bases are TGCAGTGCTAGTGGACAGCAAGAGACCCAGTACTTC.

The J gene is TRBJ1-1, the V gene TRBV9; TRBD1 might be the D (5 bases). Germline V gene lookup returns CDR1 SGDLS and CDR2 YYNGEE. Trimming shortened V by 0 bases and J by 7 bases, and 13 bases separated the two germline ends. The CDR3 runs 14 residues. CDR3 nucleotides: TGTGCCAGCAGCGTAGGGGCAGGGCACATTGAAGCTTTCTTT. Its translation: CASSVGAGHIEAFF.

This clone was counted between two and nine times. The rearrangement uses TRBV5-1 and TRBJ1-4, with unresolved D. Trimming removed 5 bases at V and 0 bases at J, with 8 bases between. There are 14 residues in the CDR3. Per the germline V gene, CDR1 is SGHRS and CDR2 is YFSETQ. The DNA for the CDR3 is TGCGCCAGCAGAGTACAGTCAACTAATGAAAAACTGTTTTTT. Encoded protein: CASRVQSTNEKLFF.

CDR3 loop: CARSPDRGNYEQYF. The CDR3 DNA reads TGTGCCAGAAGCCCAGACAGGGGCAACTACGAGCAGTACTTC. The chain employs TRBV5-3 and TRBJ2-7; 8 nucleotides line up with TRBD1. TRBV5-3 is reported as an ORF; its role is uncertain. The J segment lost 3 bases and the V segment lost 4 bases, leaving 6 bases of the junction unmatched. The CDR3 totals 14 residues.

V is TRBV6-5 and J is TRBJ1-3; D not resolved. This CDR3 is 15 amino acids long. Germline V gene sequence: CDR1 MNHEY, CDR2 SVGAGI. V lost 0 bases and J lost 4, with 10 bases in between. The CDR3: CASSYSTELGNTIYF. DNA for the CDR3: TGTGCCAGCAGTTACTCGACTGAGTTGGGAAACACCATATATTTT.

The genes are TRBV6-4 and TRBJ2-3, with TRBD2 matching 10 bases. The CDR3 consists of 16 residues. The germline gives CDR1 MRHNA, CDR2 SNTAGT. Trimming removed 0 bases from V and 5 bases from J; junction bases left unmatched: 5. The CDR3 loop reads CASSDSASGRRDTQYF. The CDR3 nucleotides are TGTGCCAGCAGTGACTCGGCTAGCGGGAGACGAGATACGCAGTATTTT.

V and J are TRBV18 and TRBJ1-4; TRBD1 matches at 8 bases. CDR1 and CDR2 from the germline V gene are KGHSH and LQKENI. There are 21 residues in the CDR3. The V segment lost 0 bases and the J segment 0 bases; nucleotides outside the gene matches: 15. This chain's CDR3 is CASSPPPQDRVSLATNEKLFF. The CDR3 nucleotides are TGTGCCAGCTCACCACCGCCCCAGGACAGGGTCTCCCTTGCAACTAATGAAAAACTGTTTTTT.

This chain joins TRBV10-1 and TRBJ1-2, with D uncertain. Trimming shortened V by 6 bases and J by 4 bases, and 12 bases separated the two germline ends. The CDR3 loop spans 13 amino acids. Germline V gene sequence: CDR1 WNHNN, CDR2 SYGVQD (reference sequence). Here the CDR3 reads CASSPAKLYGYTF. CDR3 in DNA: TGCGCCAGCAGCCCCGCAAAGCTCTATGGCTACACCTTC.

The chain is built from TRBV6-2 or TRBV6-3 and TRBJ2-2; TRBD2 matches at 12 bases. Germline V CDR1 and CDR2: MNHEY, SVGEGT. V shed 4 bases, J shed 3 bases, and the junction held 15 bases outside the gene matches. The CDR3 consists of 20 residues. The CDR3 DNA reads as TGTGCCAGCAGTTCGACTAAAGTTACTAGCGGGGGGCCATACACCGGGGAGCTGTTTTTT. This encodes CASSSTKVTSGGPYTGELFF.

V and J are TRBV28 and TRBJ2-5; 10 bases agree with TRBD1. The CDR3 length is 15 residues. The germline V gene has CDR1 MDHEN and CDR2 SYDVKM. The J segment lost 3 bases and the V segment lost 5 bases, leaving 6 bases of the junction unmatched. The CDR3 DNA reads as TGTGCCAGCAGTCGACAGGGGGCGCTGGAAGAGACCCAGTACTTC. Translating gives CASSRQGALEETQYF.

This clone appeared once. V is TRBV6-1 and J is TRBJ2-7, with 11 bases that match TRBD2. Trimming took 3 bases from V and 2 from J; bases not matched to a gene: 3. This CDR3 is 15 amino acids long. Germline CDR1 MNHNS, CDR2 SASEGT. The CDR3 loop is CASSEGLAAPYEQYF. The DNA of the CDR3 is TGTGCCAGCAGTGAGGGACTAGCGGCCCCCTACGAGCAGTACTTC.

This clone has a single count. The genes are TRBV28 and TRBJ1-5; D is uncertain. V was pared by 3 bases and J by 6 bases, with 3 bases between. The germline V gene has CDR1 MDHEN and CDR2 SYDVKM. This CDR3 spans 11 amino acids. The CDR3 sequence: CASSFSQPQHF. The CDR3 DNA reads TGTGCCAGCAGTTTTAGTCAGCCCCAGCATTTT.